Listed below are T cell receptor beta chains from one sample, sequenced in a study of blood T cell repertoires in COVID-19. Clones were sequenced by immunoSEQ multiplex PCR, and TCRdb holds only the in-frame ones, with some missing. The sample records about 140,000 clones, approximately 80% being singletons. The specimen was peripheral blood. The source of these receptors is a man in his sixties who had recovered from COVID-19. CDR3s include the opening cysteine and the closing phenylalanine or tryptophan. D genes are given only for firm matches. Some rows have no size entry. The others give once, few or many, or a class for an expanded clone.

clone_size | j_call | d_call | v_call | cdr3_nt | cdr3_aa
NA | TRBJ1-4 | NA | TRBV19 | TGTGCCAGTAGTATAAGGAGGGACGGATCTAGAGAAAAACTGTTTTTT | CASSIRRDGSREKLFF
NA | TRBJ2-7 | NA | TRBV6-5 | TGTGCCAGCAGTTCGGACACTGGTGGATCCTACGAGCAGTACTTC | CASSSDTGGSYEQYF
once | TRBJ2-3 | TRBD2 | TRBV20-1 | TGCAGTGCTAGTATCGCTAGCGGGAGCACAGATACGCAGTATTTT | CSASIASGSTDTQYF
NA | TRBJ1-1 | NA | TRBV6-1 | TGTGCCAGCAGTGAATTGGGACAGAACACTGAAGCTTTCTTT | CASSELGQNTEAFF
NA | TRBJ1-6 | TRBD1 | TRBV3-1/TRBV3-2 | TGTGCCAGCAGCCACCGGGACAGGGTCTCTAATTCACCCCTCCACTTT | CASSHRDRVSNSPLHF
NA | TRBJ1-5 | TRBD1 | TRBV6-2/TRBV6-3 | TGTGCCAGCAGCGGACAGGGACCTAATCAGCCCCAGCATTTT | CASSGQGPNQPQHF
NA | TRBJ1-2 | TRBD1 | TRBV4-2 | TGTGCCAGCAGCCAAACTCGGACAGGGGGCTTTGGCTACACCTTC | CASSQTRTGGFGYTF
NA | TRBJ2-7 | NA | TRBV28 | TGTGCCAGCAGCTCTGCTACAGGAACATACTCCTACGAGCAGTACTTC | CASSSATGTYSYEQYF
once | TRBJ1-4 | TRBD1 | TRBV5-1 | TGCGCCAGCAGCTTAGGCGGGACAGGGTCTGAAAAACTGTTTTTT | CASSLGGTGSEKLFF
NA | TRBJ1-6 | NA | TRBV7-2 | TGTGCCAGCAGCTCGACAGGAAATTCACCCCTCCACTTT | CASSSTGNSPLHF
NA | TRBJ2-7 | TRBD2 | TRBV7-2 | TGTGCCAGCAGCTTAGCCGGGACTAGCGGGGGGCAGTACTTC | CASSLAGTSGGQYF
NA | TRBJ2-2 | NA | TRBV28 | TGTGCCAGCAGTTTCTCAGGGATGGCCGGGGAGCTGTTTTTT | CASSFSGMAGELFF
NA | TRBJ1-6 | NA | TRBV5-5 | TGTGCCAGCAGCATTGGTCAGGGATATTCACCCCTCCACTTT | CASSIGQGYSPLHF
few | TRBJ2-1 | NA | TRBV4-2 | TGTGCCAGCAGCCAACCCCTGAGCAGCATCCGAGGCAATGAGCAGTTCTTC | CASSQPLSSIRGNEQFF
NA | TRBJ2-1 | TRBD2 | TRBV7-9 | TGTGCCAGCAGCTTAAACCTAGCGGGGGGACACAATGAGCAGTTCTTC | CASSLNLAGGHNEQFF
NA | TRBJ1-6 | NA | TRBV4-1 | TGCGCCAGCAGCCAGGGGGGGCGCGGATCACCCCTCCACTTT | CASSQGGRGSPLHF
NA | TRBJ1-1 | NA | TRBV27 | TGTGCCAGCAGTTTAATTTGGGGCCCGAACACTGAAGCTTTCTTT | CASSLIWGPNTEAFF
NA | TRBJ2-1 | NA | TRBV11-3 | TGTGCCAGCAGTTCCGGAGGGACTGGCTCCTACAATGAGCAGTTCTTC | CASSSGGTGSYNEQFF
NA | TRBJ2-7 | NA | TRBV7-9 | TGTGCCAGCAGCTTAGGGAGCGGACCCTCCTACGAGCAGTACTTC | CASSLGSGPSYEQYF
NA | TRBJ2-3 | TRBD2 | TRBV24-1 | TGTGCCACCAGTGATCTCCCGGGGAGGGGAATCACAGATACGCAGTATTTT | CATSDLPGRGITDTQYF
few | TRBJ2-7 | NA | TRBV14 | TGTGCCAGCAGCCAAGGGGGACAGTCCGGGAGGGGGCAGTACTTC | CASSQGGQSGRGQYF
NA | TRBJ2-3 | TRBD2 | TRBV5-4 | TGTGCCAGCAGCTTGGAACTAGCGGGACCCTCCACAGATACGCAGTATTTT | CASSLELAGPSTDTQYF
NA | TRBJ1-5 | TRBD1 | TRBV5-5 | TGTGCCAGCAGCCCAGGACAGGGAGATCAGCCCCAGCATTTT | CASSPGQGDQPQHF
NA | TRBJ2-1 | NA | TRBV28 | TGTGCCAGCAGTGAGGGCCTCTACAATGAGCAGTTCTTC | CASSEGLYNEQFF